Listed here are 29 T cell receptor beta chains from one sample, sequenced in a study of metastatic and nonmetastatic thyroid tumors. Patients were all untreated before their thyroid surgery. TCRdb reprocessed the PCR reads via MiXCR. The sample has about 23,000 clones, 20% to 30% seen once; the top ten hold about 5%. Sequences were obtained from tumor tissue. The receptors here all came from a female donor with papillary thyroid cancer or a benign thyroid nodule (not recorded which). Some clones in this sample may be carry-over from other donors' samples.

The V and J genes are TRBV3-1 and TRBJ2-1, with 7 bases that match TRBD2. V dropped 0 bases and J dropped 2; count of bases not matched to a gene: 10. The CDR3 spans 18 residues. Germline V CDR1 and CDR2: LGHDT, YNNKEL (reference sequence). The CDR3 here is CASSQDWGGGPPYNEQFF. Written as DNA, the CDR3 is TGTGCCAGCAGCCAAGATTGGGGGGGAGGGCCCCCCTACAATGAGCAGTTCTTC.

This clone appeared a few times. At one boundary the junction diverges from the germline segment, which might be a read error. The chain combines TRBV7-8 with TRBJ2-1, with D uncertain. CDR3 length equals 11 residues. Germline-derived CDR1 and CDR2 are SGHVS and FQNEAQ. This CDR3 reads CAGSLCGEQFF. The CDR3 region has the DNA TGTGCCGGCAGCCTCTGTGGAGAGCAGTTCTTC.

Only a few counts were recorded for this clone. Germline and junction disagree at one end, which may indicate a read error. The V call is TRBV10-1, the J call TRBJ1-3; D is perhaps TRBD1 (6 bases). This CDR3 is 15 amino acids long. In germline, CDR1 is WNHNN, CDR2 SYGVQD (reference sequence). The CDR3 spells CATKTRTAGSDTIYF. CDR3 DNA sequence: TGTGCCACCAAGACTCGGACAGCGGGCTCGGACACCATATATTTT.

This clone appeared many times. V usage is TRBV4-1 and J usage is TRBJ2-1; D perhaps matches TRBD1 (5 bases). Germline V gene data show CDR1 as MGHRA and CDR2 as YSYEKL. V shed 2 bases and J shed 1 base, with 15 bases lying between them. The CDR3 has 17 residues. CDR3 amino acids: CASSQIDLGVSYNEQFF. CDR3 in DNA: TGCGCCAGCAGCCAAATTGACTTAGGGGTTTCCTACAATGAGCAGTTCTTC.

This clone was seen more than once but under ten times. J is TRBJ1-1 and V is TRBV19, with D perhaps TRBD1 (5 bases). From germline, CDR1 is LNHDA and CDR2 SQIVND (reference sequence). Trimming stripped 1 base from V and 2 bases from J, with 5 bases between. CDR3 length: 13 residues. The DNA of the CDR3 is TGTGCCAGTAGTATAGGGGACAACACTGAAGCTTTCTTT. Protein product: CASSIGDNTEAFF. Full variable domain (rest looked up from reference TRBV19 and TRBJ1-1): DGGITQSPKYLFRKEGQNVTLSCEQNLNHDAMYWYRQDPGQGLRLIYYSQIVNDFQKGDIAEGYSVSREKKESFPLTVTSAQKNPTAFYLCASSIGDNTEAFFGQGTRLTVV.

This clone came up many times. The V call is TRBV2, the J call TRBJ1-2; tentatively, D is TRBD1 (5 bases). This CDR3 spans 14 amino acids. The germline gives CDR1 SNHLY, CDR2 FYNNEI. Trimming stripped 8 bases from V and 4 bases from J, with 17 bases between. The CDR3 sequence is CASLPAGGSYGYTF. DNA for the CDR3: TGTGCCAGCCTACCCGCGGGGGGGAGCTATGGCTACACCTTC.

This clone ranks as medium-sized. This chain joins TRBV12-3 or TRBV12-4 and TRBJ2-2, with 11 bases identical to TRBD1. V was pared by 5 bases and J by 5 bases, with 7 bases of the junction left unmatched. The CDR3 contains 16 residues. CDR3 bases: TGTGCCAGCAGTCGTCCCGGGACAGGGGGGACCGGGGAGCTGTTTTTT. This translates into CASSRPGTGGTGELFF.

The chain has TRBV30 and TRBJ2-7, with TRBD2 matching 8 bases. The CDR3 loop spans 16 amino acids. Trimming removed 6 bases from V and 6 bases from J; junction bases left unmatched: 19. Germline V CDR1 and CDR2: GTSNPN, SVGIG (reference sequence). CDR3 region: CACTSRGGIPSGEQYF. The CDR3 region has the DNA TGTGCCTGTACCAGTCGGGGGGGAATACCTTCGGGCGAGCAGTACTTC. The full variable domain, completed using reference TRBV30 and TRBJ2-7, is SQTIHQWPATLVQPVGSPLSLECTVEGTSNPNLYWYRQAAGRGLQLLFYSVGIGQISSEVPQNLSASRPQDRQFILSSKKLLLSDSGFYLCACTSRGGIPSGEQYFGPGTRLTVT.

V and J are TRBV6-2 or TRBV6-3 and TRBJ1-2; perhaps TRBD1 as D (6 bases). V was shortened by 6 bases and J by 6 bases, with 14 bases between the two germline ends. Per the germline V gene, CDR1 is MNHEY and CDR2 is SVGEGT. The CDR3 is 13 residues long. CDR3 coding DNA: TGTGCCAGCAGGGAACAGGGACGGGATGGCTACACCTTC. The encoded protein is CASREQGRDGYTF.

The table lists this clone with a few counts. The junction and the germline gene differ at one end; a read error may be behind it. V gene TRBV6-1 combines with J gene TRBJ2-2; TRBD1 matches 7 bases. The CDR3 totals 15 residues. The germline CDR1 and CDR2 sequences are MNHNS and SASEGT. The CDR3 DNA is TGTGCCAGCAACCCTGACAGGGTAAACACCGTGGAGCTGTTTTTT. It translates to CASNPDRVNTVELFF.

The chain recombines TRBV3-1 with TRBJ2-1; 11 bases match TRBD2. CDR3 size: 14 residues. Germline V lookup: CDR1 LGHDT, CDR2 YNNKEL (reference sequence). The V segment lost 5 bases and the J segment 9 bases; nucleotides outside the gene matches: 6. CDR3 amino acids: CASSGLAGGSEQFF. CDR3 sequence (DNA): TGTGCCAGCAGCGGTCTAGCGGGAGGAAGTGAGCAGTTCTTC.

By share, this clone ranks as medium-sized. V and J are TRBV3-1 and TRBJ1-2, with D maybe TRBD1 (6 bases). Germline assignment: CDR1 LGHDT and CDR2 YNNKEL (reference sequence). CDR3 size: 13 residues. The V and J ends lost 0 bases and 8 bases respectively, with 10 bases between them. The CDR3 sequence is CASSQEGGVGYTF. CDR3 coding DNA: TGTGCCAGCAGCCAAGAAGGGGGGGTAGGCTACACCTTC.

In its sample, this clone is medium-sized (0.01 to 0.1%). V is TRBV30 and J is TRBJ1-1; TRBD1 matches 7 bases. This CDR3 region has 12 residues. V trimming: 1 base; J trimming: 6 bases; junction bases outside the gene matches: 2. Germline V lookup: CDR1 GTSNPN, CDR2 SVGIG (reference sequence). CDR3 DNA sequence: TGTGCCTGGAGTGCAGGGGGGGCTGAAGCTTTCTTT. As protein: CAWSAGGAEAFF.

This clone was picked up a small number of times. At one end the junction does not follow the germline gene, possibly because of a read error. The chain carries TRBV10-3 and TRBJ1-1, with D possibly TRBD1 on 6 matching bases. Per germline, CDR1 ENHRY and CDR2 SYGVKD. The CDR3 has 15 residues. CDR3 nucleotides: TGTGCCATCAGTGAGATGGGGGGACATAACACTGAATCTTTCTTT. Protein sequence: CAISEMGGHNTESFF.

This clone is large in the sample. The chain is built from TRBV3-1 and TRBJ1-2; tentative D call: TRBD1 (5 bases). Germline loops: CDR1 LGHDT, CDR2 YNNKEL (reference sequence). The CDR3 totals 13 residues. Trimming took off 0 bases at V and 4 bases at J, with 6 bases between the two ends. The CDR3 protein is CASSQDRVYGYTF. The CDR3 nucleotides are TGTGCCAGCAGCCAAGACAGGGTCTATGGCTACACCTTC.

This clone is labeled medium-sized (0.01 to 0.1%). The CDR3 region is CASSPGQASYEQYF. The CDR3 nucleotides are TGCGCCAGCAGCCCGGGACAGGCATCCTACGAGCAGTACTTC. This sequence joins TRBV5-1 and TRBJ2-7; 8 bases fit TRBD1. The germline V gene has CDR1 SGHRS and CDR2 YFSETQ. The V gene end was trimmed by 4 bases and the J gene end by 1 base; junction bases not matched to a gene: 4. The CDR3 has 14 amino acids.

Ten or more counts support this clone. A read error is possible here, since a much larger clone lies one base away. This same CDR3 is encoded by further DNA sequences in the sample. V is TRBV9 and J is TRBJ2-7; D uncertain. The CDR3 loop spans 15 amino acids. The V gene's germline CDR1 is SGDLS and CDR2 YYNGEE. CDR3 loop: CASSVEAASSYEQYF. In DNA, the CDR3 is TGTGCCAGCAGCGTAGAGGCAGCGTCCTCCTATGAGCAGTACTTC.

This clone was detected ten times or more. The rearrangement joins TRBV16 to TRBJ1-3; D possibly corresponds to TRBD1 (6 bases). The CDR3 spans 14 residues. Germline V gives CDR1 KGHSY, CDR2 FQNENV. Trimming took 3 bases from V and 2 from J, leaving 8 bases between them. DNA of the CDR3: TGTGCCAGCAGCCAGAACAGGGCTGGAAACACCATATATTTT. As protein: CASSQNRAGNTIYF.

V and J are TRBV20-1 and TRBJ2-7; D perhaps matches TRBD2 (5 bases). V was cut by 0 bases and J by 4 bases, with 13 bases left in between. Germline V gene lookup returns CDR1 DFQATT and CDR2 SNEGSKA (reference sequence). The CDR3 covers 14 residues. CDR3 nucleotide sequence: TGCAGTGCTAGAGATCCCGAAACTAGTTACGAGCAGTACTTC. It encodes CSARDPETSYEQYF.

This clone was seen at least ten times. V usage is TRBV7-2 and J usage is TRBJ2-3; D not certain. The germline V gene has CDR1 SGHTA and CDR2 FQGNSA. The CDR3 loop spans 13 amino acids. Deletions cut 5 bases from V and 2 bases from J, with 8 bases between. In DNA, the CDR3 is TGTGCCAGCAGCCCCGGAAACACAGATACGCAGTATTTT. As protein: CASSPGNTDTQYF.

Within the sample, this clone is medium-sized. The CDR3 coding sequence is TGTGCCAGCAGCAAGACGAGGGGATCGACGAACGAGCAGTACTTC. Translating it yields CASSKTRGSTNEQYF. The J gene is TRBJ2-7, the V gene TRBV27; D possibly uses TRBD1 or TRBD2 (5 bases each). From germline, CDR1 is MNHEY and CDR2 SMNVEV (reference sequence). This CDR3 comprises 15 residues. V lost 6 bases and J 5 bases, leaving 20 bases between the germline ends.

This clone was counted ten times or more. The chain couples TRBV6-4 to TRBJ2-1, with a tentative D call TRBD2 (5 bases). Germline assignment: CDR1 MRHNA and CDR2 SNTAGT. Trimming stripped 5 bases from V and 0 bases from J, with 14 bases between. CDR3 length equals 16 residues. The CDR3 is CASSPLAGSSYNEQFF. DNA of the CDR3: TGTGCCAGCAGTCCCTTGGCGGGCAGCTCCTACAATGAGCAGTTCTTC.

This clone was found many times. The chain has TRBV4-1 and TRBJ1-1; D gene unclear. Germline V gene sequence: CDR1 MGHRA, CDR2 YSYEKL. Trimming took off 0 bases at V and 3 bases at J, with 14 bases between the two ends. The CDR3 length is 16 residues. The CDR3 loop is CASSQEVTLIYTEAFF. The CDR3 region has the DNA TGCGCCAGCAGCCAAGAAGTGACCCTCATCTACACTGAAGCTTTCTTT.

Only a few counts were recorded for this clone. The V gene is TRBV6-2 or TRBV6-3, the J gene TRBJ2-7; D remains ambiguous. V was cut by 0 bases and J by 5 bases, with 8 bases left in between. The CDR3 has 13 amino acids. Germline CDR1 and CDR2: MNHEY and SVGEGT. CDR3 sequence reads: CASSYSYDNEQYF. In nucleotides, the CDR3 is TGTGCCAGCAGTTACTCGTATGACAACGAGCAGTACTTC.

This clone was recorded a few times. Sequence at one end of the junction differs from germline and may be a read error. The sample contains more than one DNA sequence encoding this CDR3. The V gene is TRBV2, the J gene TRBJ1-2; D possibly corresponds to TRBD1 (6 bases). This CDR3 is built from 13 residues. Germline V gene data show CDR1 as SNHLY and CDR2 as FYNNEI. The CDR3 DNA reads TGTGCCAGCAGCCCCTCGGGCTTCGGGGGCTACACCTTT. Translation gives CASSPSGFGGYTF.

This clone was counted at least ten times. The CDR3 sequence is CASSFIEWDHTQYF. The CDR3 coding sequence is TGTGCCAGCAGCTTTATCGAGTGGGACCATACGCAGTATTTT. The chain is built from TRBV7-9 and TRBJ2-3; D could derive from TRBD1 or TRBD2 (5 bases each). CDR3 length: 14 residues. Germline V CDR1 and CDR2: SEHNR, FQNEAQ (reference sequence). V dropped 3 bases and J dropped 7 bases, with 14 bases sitting between them.

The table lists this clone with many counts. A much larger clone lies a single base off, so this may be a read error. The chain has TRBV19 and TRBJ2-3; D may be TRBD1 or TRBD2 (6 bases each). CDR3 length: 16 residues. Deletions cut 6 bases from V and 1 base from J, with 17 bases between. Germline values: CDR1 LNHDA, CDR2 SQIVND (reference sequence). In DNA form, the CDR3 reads TGTGCCAGTAGCGTGGGGGGATCAGGGGGCACAGATACGCAGTATTTT. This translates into CASSVGGSGGTDTQYF.

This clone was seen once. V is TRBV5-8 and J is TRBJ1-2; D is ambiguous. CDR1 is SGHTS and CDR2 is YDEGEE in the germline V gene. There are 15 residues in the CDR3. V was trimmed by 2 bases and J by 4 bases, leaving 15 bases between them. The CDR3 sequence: CASSFEGRVSYGYTF. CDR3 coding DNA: TGTGCCAGCAGCTTCGAGGGAAGGGTCAGCTATGGCTACACCTTC.

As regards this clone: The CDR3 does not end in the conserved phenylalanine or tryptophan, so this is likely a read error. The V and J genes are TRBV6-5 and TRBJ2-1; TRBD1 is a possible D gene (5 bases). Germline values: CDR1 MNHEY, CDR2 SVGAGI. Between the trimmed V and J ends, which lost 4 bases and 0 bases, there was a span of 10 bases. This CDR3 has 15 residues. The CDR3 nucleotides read TGTGCCAGCAGTTTTACAGGTTTCTCCTACAATGAGCAGTTCTCC. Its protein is CASSFTGFSYNEQFS.